Sequencing of this T cell receptor (beta chain) was carried out in a study of OX40 agonist ivuxolimab in advanced cancers. Profiled with immunoSEQ multiplex PCR; TCRdb holds only in-frame clones, not every one. Among approximately 69,000 clones listed, 85% to 90% were seen once. Turning to this clone: What it recognizes is unknown.

Overall study findings and caveats: The study found that CD8+ T cells averaged more expanded clones than CD4+.

V lost 2 bases to trimming and J lost 2 bases, with 13 bases between them. The germline V gene encodes CDR1 MDHEN and CDR2 SYDVKM. The CDR3 is 16 residues long. The rearrangement uses TRBV28 and TRBJ1-5; D not resolved. The sample was CD4+ or CD8+ T cells sorted from blood, taken in a trial of the OX40 agonist ivuxolimab. The source of this sequence is an adult with an advanced solid tumor such as melanoma, head and neck, liver or kidney cancer. The CDR3 DNA is TGTGCCAGCAGTTTAGGTGGCCGTACGGGCAATCAGCCCCAGCATTTT. Protein product: CASSLGGRTGNQPQHF. The full variable domain, its missing parts supplied by reference TRBV28 and TRBJ1-5, is DVKVTQSSRYLVKRTGEKVFLECVQDMDHENMFWYRQDPGLGLRLIYFSYDVKMKEKGDIPEGYSVSREKKERFSLILESASTNQTSMYLCASSLGGRTGNQPQHFGDGTRLSIL.